The T cell receptor beta chain described here comes from a study of cytomegalovirus exposure and HLA in healthy donors (dated by TCRdb to 2016 to 2017). General notes on the study: An earlier analysis of 550 to 700 of the donors reported more than 250 Gb of sequence data and roughly 100 million unique TCR beta sequences from roughly 180 million T cells. Among 300 to 500 genotyped donors of the cohort, an average of approximately 200,000 unique TCR beta nucleotide sequences was sequenced per donor, of which about 18% were non-productive. Donor age, sex, ethnicity and CMV serostatus were compiled alongside the repertoire data. HLA typing covered class I and class II loci at four-digit resolution. The study aimed to test whether signatures of past pathogen exposure could be identified by cataloging public T cell receptors. To study patterns of TCR occurrence, a later analysis re-analyzed previously published TCR beta repertoires from 666 donors and added high-resolution HLA genotyping. The study profiled the T cell repertoires of 666 subjects by immunosequencing and related them to cytomegalovirus serostatus. Five DR-DQ haplotypes were treated as single units for association and clustering because of strong linkage in the cohort. Of the 300 to 500 genotyped donors, 65% to 90% were placed in the genetic ancestry cluster associated with self-reported Caucasian donors. In the later analysis, no new phenotypic data were used to find candidate immune exposures; instead, reliance was placed on TCR beta sequences and their occurrence across donors. High-throughput TCR immunosequencing, statistical association of individual TCRs with disease status, and machine learning were combined to predict cytomegalovirus infection status. Every discovery cohort repertoire had been produced on one sequencing platform. Genome-wide SNP genotypes for about 65% of the roughly 670 donors were used in a later genetic analysis, which treated that subset as a discovery cohort. Typing coverage differed by locus: A, B, C, DRB1 and DQB1 were typed in roughly 620-630 donors, DQA1 in around 500, DPA1 in some 570, and DPB1 in 400 to 490. Roughly 300 gigabases of sequencing data and 70 million to 95 million unique TCR sequences made up an early release that covered some 640 HLA-typed donors. In addition to the first cohort of roughly 700 subjects, a separate validation cohort of 120 different subjects was used. In an earlier analysis of more than 550 of the donors, high-throughput TCR beta sequencing was used to judge whether each TCR beta V gene segment behaved as functional or pseudogenic. What the research found in general, with its limitations: Because the 87-base-pair reads could not distinguish some IMGT-functional V segments, including TRBV6-2 and TRBV6-3, those segments were excluded. In a later analysis, the rate of TCR association differed among HLA loci, with DRB1 alleles having the most associated TCRs and HLA-C alleles having the fewest. A cluster of highly shared sequence variants was judged likely to represent a technical artifact of the sequencing pipeline. Presence/absence analyses assumed roughly uniform sequencing depth across donors, an assumption that may not hold. A later analysis found that most CMV-associated TCR beta chains appeared HLA-restricted, with HLA associations seemingly driven largely by CMV exposure. CMV serostatus was the only immune exposure information available for the cohort. At a false discovery rate of 0.05, a later analysis linked 15,000 to 20,000 TCR beta sequences to specific HLA alleles. The authors suggested that the approach could potentially be generalized to other disease states and immunological phenotypes. Cytomegalovirus status was reported to be diagnosed by the classifier with high specificity and sensitivity in both the original and validation cohorts. An earlier analysis of approximately 590 of the donors showed that most TCR beta V segments appeared in productive rearrangements either about 90% or about 30% of the time, which broadly matched IMGT annotations. A few of the identified cytomegalovirus-associated TCR beta chains were confirmed in vitro to be specific for cytomegalovirus antigens. A total of around 150 TCR beta chains were listed by the study as associated with cytomegalovirus. An association between a missense DCLRE1C variant and V-gene and J-gene trimming of TCR beta chains was found in a later genetic analysis and replicated in an independent cohort. Correlated functional status among segregating V segments might reflect linkage disequilibrium, but an unknown experimental factor could not be ruled out. A further reported finding was that TCR beta sequences accurately predicted the HLA-A and HLA-B alleles for most subjects in the first cohort. This cohort had only TCR beta chains sequenced, and the lack of alpha or paired-chain data limited which features could be detected. While some public TCRs were present in many individuals, most TCR sequences turned up only very rarely across donors. Compared with equally common non-associated chains, HLA-associated TCR beta chains in a later analysis were more clonally expanded and had lower generation probabilities. Because HLA typing was unavailable for some donors at each locus, only the typed subset was used in association tests. When HLA alleles, especially DR and DQ, strongly co-occurred, TCR associations were difficult to assign to individual alleles. Compared with the roughly 670-donor mean, donors in an Asian-associated ancestry cluster had fewer N-insertions in productive TCRs, according to a later genetic analysis. In a later analysis, several top co-occurrence clusters were reported to appear linked to parvovirus B19, influenza, CMV and Epstein-Barr virus. The earlier analysis of around 600 of the donors excluded some 15 rarely observed V segments, including chromosome 9 orphons, because counts were too low.

As for this clone: The clone's antigen remains unknown. One base away there is no much larger clone; base qualities are not given.

The protocol used for the library was the immunoSEQ multiplex PCR assay. The multiplex PCR relied on a mix of 60 forward primers for TCR Vbeta segments and 13 reverse primers for TCR Jbeta segments. Amplification of the CDR3 region of rearranged TCR beta genes was performed with a multiplex PCR assay on genomic DNA. The Illumina HiSeq System was used to sequence the amplified TCR beta libraries as 87-base-pair reads. On the authors' methods: Across the 670 or so repertoires, a later analysis counted approximately 83 million unique TCR beta chains, around 11 million of which were shared by at least two donors. Raw reads were error-corrected and collapsed into unique sequences by a nearest-neighbor algorithm in which closely related sequences were merged to remove PCR and sequencing errors. To assign V, D and J gene segments, CDR3 sequences were aligned to IMGT reference sequences. For a sequence to be retained, a match of at least six nucleotides to both a V gene segment and a J gene segment was required. Rearrangements were classified as productive when the CDR3 lacked stop codons and remained in frame with V and J, and all other rearrangements were classified as non-productive. CDR3 was defined according to IMGT convention as the region running from the second conserved V-encoded cysteine to the conserved J-encoded phenylalanine. The earlier analysis of 587 of the donors excluded any sequence lacking an unambiguous match to a single V gene segment. In an earlier analysis of several hundred of the donors, a V segment was called functional when productive rearrangements were above 56.7%, and segregating when the standard deviation between donors exceeded 5%. A statistical classification framework was built for diagnosing cytomegalovirus status from the catalog of TCR beta chain sequences. In a later analysis, TCR nucleotide sequences were compared against IMGT/GENE-DB human TR gene sequences so that V and J genes could be assigned. The TCRdist pipeline was used in a later analysis to assign CDR3 sequences and most-parsimonious VDJ recombination scenarios. In a later analysis, every TCR beta chain was defined by the combination of its CDR3 amino acid sequence and its V-gene family, and reads without a unique V-gene family were dropped. In a later analysis, approximately 640 highly shared, low-generation-probability nucleotide sequences were removed to address suspected cross-contamination and a sequencing artifact. For each public chain, a later analysis derived a clonal expansion index from normalized ranks of inferred template counts within each repertoire. In a later analysis, generation probabilities were computed with a VDJ recombination model fitted to out-of-frame rearrangements, and the resulting probabilities were checked against IGoR. In a later analysis, hypergeometric tests were used to score TCR-TCR, TCR-HLA and TCR-CMV co-occurrence, with a repertoire-size bias correction applied to TCR pairs. False discovery rates were estimated in a later analysis by permuting HLA or CMV assignments 20 times. In a later analysis, co-occurring TCRs were grouped with DBSCAN, and TCRdist sequence similarity was added when clustering was performed within HLA-allele-positive subsets. Repertoires with fewer than 30,000 or more than 120,000 public chains, plus five repertoires with anomalous nucleotide sharing, were excluded from co-occurrence clustering. TCRdb re-hosts the immuneACCESS table, in-frame sequences only. Its copies lack some clones; in the studies checked, an unresolved V gene accounts for under half of them, and the cause for the rest is not known. That table gives V, J and clone size, and the DNA gave D and trimming. This sample holds 150,000 or so clones; more than 65% were observed only once. 1% to 1.5% of the sample belongs to the ten largest clones.

In total, 600 or so healthy bone marrow donors made up the cohort. At the time of sampling, all cohort members were nominally healthy, though unrecorded immune exposures were likely present. The donor tested CMV seropositive and was one of the 289 seropositive cohort members. Each donor provided a peripheral blood sample, and peripheral blood mononuclear cells were used for TCR beta sequencing. The Qiagen DNeasy Blood Extraction Kit was used to extract genomic DNA from the blood cell samples. The CDR3 has 15 amino acids, counting the end cysteine and phenylalanine. The read is trimmed to its CDR3 DNA, 45 bases read in frame from base 1. For CDR1 and CDR2, the germline V gene (reference sequence) lists GTSNPN and SVGIG. The trim is 5 bases for V and 1 base for J, with a gap of 12 bases between the germline ends.

This receptor was identified in a man aged 50-60 years in good health and CMV-seropositive. The sample taken for sequencing was PBMCs. The rearranged segments are TRBV30 and TRBJ2-6; the D gene lacks a confident call. The CDR3 corresponds to CAWEVGFSGANVLTF. The DNA sequence is given as TGTGCCTGGGAAGTCGGGTTTTCTGGGGCCAACGTCCTGACTTTC.